This T cell receptor beta chain was identified in a study of circulating and synovial CD4+ cells in juvenile arthritis. The CDR3 runs 14 residues. V gave up 10 bases and J gave up 6 bases; unmatched junction bases: 10. The germline V gene encodes CDR1 MDHEN and CDR2 SYDVKM. Remarks on this clone: Its antigen remains unidentified.

Study observations and caveats: T cell genome counts differed by at least an order of magnitude between CPL and CD4 samples.

Produced via immunoSEQ multiplex PCR; TCRdb's table is partial and in-frame only. The data hold approximately 31,000 clones, with 90% to 95% observed a single time. What was sequenced was CD4+ T cells from blood. V usage is TRBV28 and J usage is TRBJ1-5, with 9 nucleotides matching TRBD1. This clonotype was obtained from a human donor with juvenile idiopathic arthritis. The chain's CDR3 is CATCGTGWGQPQHF. In DNA form, the CDR3 reads TGTGCCACCTGCGGGACAGGGTGGGGTCAGCCCCAGCATTTT.